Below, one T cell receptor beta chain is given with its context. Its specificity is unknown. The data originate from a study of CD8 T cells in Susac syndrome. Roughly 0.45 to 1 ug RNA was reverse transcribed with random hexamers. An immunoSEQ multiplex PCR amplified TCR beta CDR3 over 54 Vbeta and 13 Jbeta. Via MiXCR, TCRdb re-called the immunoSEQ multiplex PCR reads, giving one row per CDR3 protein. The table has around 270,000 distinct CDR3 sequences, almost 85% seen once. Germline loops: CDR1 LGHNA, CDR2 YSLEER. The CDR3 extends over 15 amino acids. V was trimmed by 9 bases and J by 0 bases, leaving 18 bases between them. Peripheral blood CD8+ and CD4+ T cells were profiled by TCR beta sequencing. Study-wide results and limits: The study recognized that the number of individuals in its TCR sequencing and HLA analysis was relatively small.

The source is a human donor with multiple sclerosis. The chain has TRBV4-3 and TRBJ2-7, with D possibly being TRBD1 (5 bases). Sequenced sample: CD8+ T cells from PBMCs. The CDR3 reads CASSDSDSLSYEQYF. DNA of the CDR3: TGCGCCAGTTCCGACTCCGACAGCCTCTCCTACGAGCAGTACTTC.